This T cell receptor beta chain was profiled in a study of T cell changes during pregnancy in multiple sclerosis. Using immunoSEQ multiplex PCR, the repertoire was profiled, and TCRdb retains in-frame clones only, with some absent. In the table there are 85,000 to 90,000 clones, less than 95% of which are singletons. The length of the CDR3 is 14 residues. Germline CDR1 reads SGDLS; CDR2 reads YYNGEE. Trimming left V 4 bases short and J 6 bases short, with 15 bases between. The V gene is TRBV9, the J gene TRBJ2-3; D is uncertain. This sample comprised peripheral blood, obtained in the first trimester of pregnancy. The clonotype comes from a female donor in good health, enrolled as a control in a pregnancy study. CDR3 sequence: CASSSGTGWDTQYF. CDR3 sequence (DNA): TGTGCCAGCAGCTCCGGCACGGGTTGGGATACGCAGTATTTT.